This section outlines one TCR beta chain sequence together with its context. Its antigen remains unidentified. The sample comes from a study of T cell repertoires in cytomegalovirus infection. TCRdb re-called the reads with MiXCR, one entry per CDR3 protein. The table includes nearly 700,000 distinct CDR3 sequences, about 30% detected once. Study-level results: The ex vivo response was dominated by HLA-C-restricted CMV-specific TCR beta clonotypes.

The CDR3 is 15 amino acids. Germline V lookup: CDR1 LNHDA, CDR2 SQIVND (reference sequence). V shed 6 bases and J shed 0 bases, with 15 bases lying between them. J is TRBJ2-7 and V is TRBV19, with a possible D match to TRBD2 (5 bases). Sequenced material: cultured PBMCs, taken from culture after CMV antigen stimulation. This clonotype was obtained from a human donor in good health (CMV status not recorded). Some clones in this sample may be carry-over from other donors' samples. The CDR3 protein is CASSRFKEVSYEQYF. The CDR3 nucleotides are TGTGCCAGTAGCCGCTTTAAGGAGGTCTCCTACGAGCAGTACTTC.